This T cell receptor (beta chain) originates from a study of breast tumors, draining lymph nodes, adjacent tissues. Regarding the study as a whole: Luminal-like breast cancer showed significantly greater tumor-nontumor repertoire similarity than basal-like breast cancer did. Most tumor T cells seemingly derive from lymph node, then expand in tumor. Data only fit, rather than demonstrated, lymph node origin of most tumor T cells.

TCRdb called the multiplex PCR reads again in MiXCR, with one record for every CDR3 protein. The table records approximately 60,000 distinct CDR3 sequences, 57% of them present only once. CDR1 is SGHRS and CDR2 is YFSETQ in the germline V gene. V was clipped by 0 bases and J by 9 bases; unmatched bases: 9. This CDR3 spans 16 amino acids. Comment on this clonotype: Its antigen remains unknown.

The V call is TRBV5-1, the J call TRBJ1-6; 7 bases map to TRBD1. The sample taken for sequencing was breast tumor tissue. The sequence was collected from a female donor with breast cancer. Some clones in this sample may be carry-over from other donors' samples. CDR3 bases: TGCGCCAGCAGCTTGGCGGCGGCAGGGGGAAGTTCACCCCTCCACTTT. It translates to CASSLAAAGGSSPLHF.